This passage covers 10 T cell receptor beta chains from one sample sequenced in a study of vaccination and CD4 T cells after COVID-19. Sequenced with the Oncomine TCR Beta short-read assay was DNA taken from cultured CD4+ T cells. TCRdb used MiXCR to reprocess the PCR reads, holding one entry per CDR3 protein. Of some 15,000 distinct CDR3 sequences listed, about 73% are singletons. Described treatment: roughly 11-day PBMC culture with coronavirus spike peptide pools or control peptides (ViraFEST assay). Their antigens are not known. The specimen sequenced was CD4+ T cells from blood, cultured in vitro. The origin of the receptors is a human donor who had recovered from COVID-19.

This clonotype is judged large. The chain carries TRBV21-1 and TRBJ2-5. TRBV21-1 is annotated as a pseudogene. This CDR3 is 13 amino acids long. The chain's CDR3 is CASSLWGKETQYF. The CDR3 region has the DNA TGTGCCAGCAGTTTGTGGGGTAAGGAGACCCAGTACTTC.

V is TRBV19 and J is TRBJ1-2; the match to TRBD1 covers 7 bases. CDR1 and CDR2 (germline): LNHDA, SQIVND (reference sequence). Losses at the gene ends were 5 bases for V and 2 bases for J; bases not matched to a gene: 11. The CDR3 sequence is 16 residues long. The CDR3 nucleotides are TGTGCCAGTAGTGAGATAAGGACAGGTGAAAACTATGGCTACACCTTC. Translating gives CASSEIRTGENYGYTF.

The rearrangement uses TRBV27 and TRBJ2-3, with 8 bases fitting TRBD2. Trimming took 0 bases from V and 2 from J; bases not matched to a gene: 7. This CDR3 is built from 17 residues. Per germline, CDR1 MNHEY and CDR2 SMNVEV (reference sequence). In DNA, the CDR3 is TGTGCCAGCAGTTTATCGGCGGGGGGAGCCTTCACAGATACGCAGTATTTT. Translated, it gives CASSLSAGGAFTDTQYF.

This clonotype has more than one count but fewer than ten. V usage is TRBV5-1 and J usage is TRBJ2-5; the match to TRBD2 covers 12 bases. The V segment lost 0 bases and the J segment 5 bases; nucleotides outside the gene matches: 8. The CDR3 loop spans 17 amino acids. The germline V gene encodes CDR1 SGHRS and CDR2 YFSETQ. CDR3: CASSLAASGGAAETQYF. The DNA for the CDR3 is TGCGCCAGCAGCTTGGCGGCTAGCGGGGGGGCAGCGGAGACCCAGTACTTC.

This sequence joins TRBV11-3 and TRBJ2-7; D gene uncertain. Germline-derived CDR1 and CDR2 are SGHNT and YENEEA. CDR3 length: 12 residues. Trimming stripped 2 bases from V and 6 bases from J, with 8 bases between. The CDR3 coding sequence is TGTGCCAGCAGCTTAAATTTGGGCGAGCAGTACTTC. Its translation is CASSLNLGEQYF. The whole variable domain, remainder taken from reference TRBV11-3 and TRBJ2-7, is EAGVVQSPRYKIIEKKQPVAFWCNPISGHNTLYWYLQNLGQGPELLIRYENEEAVDDSQLPKDRFSAERLKGVDSTLKIQPAELGDSAVYLCASSLNLGEQYFGPGTRLTVT.

The chain recombines TRBV27 with TRBJ1-2; 9 bases align to TRBD1. CDR1 is MNHEY, CDR2 SMNVEV, per germline (reference sequence). The length of the CDR3 is 15 residues. Losses at the gene ends were 4 bases for V and 4 bases for J; bases not matched to a gene: 7. Here the CDR3 reads CASSSLGQGSYGYTF. The CDR3 DNA reads as TGTGCCAGCAGTTCCCTCGGACAGGGGAGCTATGGCTACACCTTC.

The V and J genes are TRBV19 and TRBJ1-6; 7 bases fit TRBD1. The junction had 8 bases not matched to a gene; V was cut back by 2 bases and J by 7 bases. The CDR3 length is 16 residues. Germline values: CDR1 LNHDA, CDR2 SQIVND (reference sequence). CDR3: CASSIKGQGVNSPLHF. The CDR3 bases are TGTGCCAGTAGTATAAAAGGCCAGGGGGTAAATTCACCCCTCCACTTT. The variable domain in full, with the rest retrieved from reference TRBV19 and TRBJ1-6, is DGGITQSPKYLFRKEGQNVTLSCEQNLNHDAMYWYRQDPGQGLRLIYYSQIVNDFQKGDIAEGYSVSREKKESFPLTVTSAQKNPTAFYLCASSIKGQGVNSPLHFGNGTRLTVT.

The CDR3 protein is CASSAGEYQPQHF. CDR3 nucleotides: TGTGCCAGCTCAGCAGGGGAATACCAGCCCCAGCATTTT. This chain joins TRBV18 and TRBJ1-5, with D perhaps matching TRBD1 (6 bases). Deletions cut 5 bases from V and 7 bases from J, with 12 bases between. CDR1 is KGHSH and CDR2 is LQKENI in the germline V gene. CDR3 length: 13 amino acids.

This clonotype was picked up one time. The rearrangement links TRBV6-1 to TRBJ1-6, with 8 bases aligning to TRBD1. Germline CDR1 is MNHNS and CDR2 is SASEGT. There are 16 residues in the CDR3. V shed 1 base, J shed 8 bases, and the junction held 7 bases outside the gene matches. The CDR3 reads CASSEVRGLFYSPLHF. CDR3 coding DNA: TGTGCCAGCAGTGAAGTCAGGGGGCTTTTCTATTCACCCCTCCACTTT.

The chain employs TRBV6-1 and TRBJ2-7; D uncertain. The germline gives CDR1 MNHNS, CDR2 SASEGT. The CDR3 consists of 13 residues. Trimming cost V 6 bases and J 7 bases, with 16 bases left between them. The CDR3 loop is CASRITIKREQYF. Here the CDR3 DNA reads TGTGCCAGCAGAATAACAATAAAGAGGGAGCAGTACTTC.